These 11 T cell receptor beta chains originate from one sample sequenced in a study of tissue T cells after allogeneic stem cell transplantation. Time point here: mouse harvest day 14 after allogeneic transplant. The graft held 10^6 splenic CD5+ T cells and 10^7 T-cell-depleted bone marrow cells. This table comes from immunoSEQ multiplex PCR, and its TCRdb copy is limited to in-frame clones, with some not included. The sample comprises roughly 1,500 clones, 45% of which are singletons, and approximately 30% rests with the top ten. The specimen sequenced was spleen. The source is a female BALB/c mouse given C57BL/6 T cells with graft-versus-host disease after an allogeneic hematopoietic cell transplant.

By sample share, this clone is large. Each gene name is a mouse one. The read ends 1 residue before the CDR3 terminus; that terminus is restored from the germline J gene. This rearrangement joins TRBV16 to TRBJ2-1, with D hard to call. The CDR3 totals 13 residues. The V end lost 0 bases, the J end lost 1 base, and 1 base lay between the germline ends. CDR1 and CDR2 from the germline V gene are SGHSA and FRNQAP. The CDR3 spells CASSLDNYAEQFF. The sequenced CDR3 bases are TGTGCAAGCAGCTTAGACAACTATGCTGAGCAGTTC.

Remarks on this clone: The gene names given are mouse names. The read ends 1 residue shy of where the CDR3 ends; the end is completed using the germline J gene. The chain combines TRBV15 with TRBJ2-7; 9 bases are a match to TRBD1. The CDR3 is 13 amino acids. J lost 6 bases, V lost 1 base, and 1 base had no gene match. The germline CDR1 and CDR2 sequences are SGHND and FRSKSL. The DNA read from the CDR3 is TGTGCCAGCAGTTTAGGGGACAGGGTTGAACAGTAC. Encoded protein: CASSLGDRVEQY. The entire CDR3 reads CASSLGDRVEQYF.

Regarding this clone: The germline and genes are mouse ones. The missing CDR3 end, 1 residue past where the read stops, is filled in from the germline J gene. This sequence joins TRBV24 and TRBJ2-2, with 7 bases identical to TRBD2. Germline V gives CDR1 KGHTA, CDR2 FRNEEI. The V segment lost 7 bases and the J segment 4 bases; nucleotides outside the gene matches: 3. The CDR3 runs 13 residues. The CDR3 protein is CASTGGSTGQLYF. The sequenced CDR3 bases are TGTGCCAGCACGGGGGGGAGCACCGGGCAGCTCTAC.

For this clone: The germline and genes are mouse ones. The read terminates 1 residue ahead of where the CDR3 ends, so the germline J gene completes it. The chain couples TRBV16 to TRBJ2-1, with 10 bases that match TRBD2. With 2 bases clipped from V and 4 bases from J, the junction kept 2 bases outside the gene matches. The CDR3 covers 15 residues. Germline CDR1 SGHSA, CDR2 FRNQAP. CDR3 bases read: TGTGCAAGCAGCTTACCTGGGGGGGCTTATGCTGAGCAGTTC. Translating it yields CASSLPGGAYAEQF. The complete CDR3 reads CASSLPGGAYAEQFF.

Concerning this clone: The germline and genes are mouse ones. The read falls 1 residue short of the CDR3 end, and the missing part is taken from the germline J gene. The chain carries TRBV5 and TRBJ2-5; D might be TRBD1 (6 bases). The CDR3 has 14 residues. Germline V CDR1 and CDR2: LGHNA, YNLKQL (reference sequence). V was shortened by 2 bases and J by 4 bases, with 10 bases between the two germline ends. The CDR3: CASSQPGHKDTQYF. The DNA read from the CDR3 is TGTGCCAGCAGCCAACCGGGACACAAAGACACCCAGTAC.

Notes on this clone: The junction departs from the called germline gene at one end, perhaps through a read error. Gene names denote mouse genes. The observed sequence ends 1 residue before the CDR3 terminus, with the missing tail filled in from the germline J gene. This chain uses TRBV2 with TRBJ2-1, with TRBD1 identical over 8 bases. The CDR3 is made up of 17 amino acids. Germline CDR1 and CDR2: LGHNA and YSYQKL. Partial CDR3 DNA: TGCGCCAGCAGCCAAGCTGAGGACAGGGATAACTATGCTGAGCAGTTC. Its translation is CASSQAEDRDNYAEQF. The full CDR3 protein reads CASSQAEDRDNYAEQFF.

In the case of this clone: Gene names are mouse gene names. The read falls 1 residue short of the CDR3 end, and the missing part is taken from the germline J gene. The genes are TRBV5 and TRBJ1-1; D remains ambiguous. V was pared by 3 bases and J by 3 bases, with 8 bases between. The CDR3 length is 13 residues. Germline values: CDR1 LGHNA, CDR2 YNLKQL (reference sequence). The sequenced CDR3 bases are TGTGCCAGCAGCCAGGGTGCGGACACAGAAGTCTTC. It is translated as CASSQGADTEVF. The full CDR3 protein is CASSQGADTEVFF.

About this clone: The genes are named according to mouse. The CDR3 end lies 1 residue beyond the end of the read and is filled in from the germline J gene. The chain has TRBV13-1 and TRBJ2-3; 8 bases are a match to TRBD2. Germline assignment: CDR1 NSHNY and CDR2 SYGAGN. There are 16 residues in the CDR3. V lost 5 bases to trimming and J lost 1 base; unmatched junction nucleotides: 9. The DNA read from the CDR3 is TGTGCCAGCAGGACTGCTGGGGGGCCTGGTGCAGAAACGCTGTAT. Protein product: CASRTAGGPGAETLY. Given in full, the CDR3 is CASRTAGGPGAETLYF.

Worth noting for this clone: The listed genes are named as in mouse. The CDR3 DNA, read in part, is TGTGGTGCTAGGGGGGAGGACAACCAGGCTCCGCTT. This sequence encodes CGARGEDNQAPL. The full CDR3 reads CGARGEDNQAPLF. V gene TRBV20 combines with J gene TRBJ1-5; no definite D call. Coverage ceases 1 residue before the CDR3 finishes, and the germline J gene fills in the end. This CDR3 spans 13 amino acids. Germline CDR1 is GFQATS and CDR2 is STVNSAI. Trimming took 1 base from V and 2 from J, leaving 6 bases between them.

With regard to this clone: A read error likely explains this, since a far larger clone differs by one base. Gene names and germline match the mouse. The read halts 1 residue ahead of the CDR3 end, with the missing end drawn from the germline J gene. In the same sample, other DNA sequences code for this CDR3. V gene TRBV29 combines with J gene TRBJ2-7; 8 nucleotides align to TRBD1. The germline V gene encodes CDR1 MSHET and CDR2 SYDVDS. The V and J ends lost 4 bases and 7 bases, in that order; junction bases with no gene match: 6. CDR3 length equals 13 residues. The part of the CDR3 DNA that was read is TGTGCTAGCAGTTCAGGGACAGGCGACGAACAGTAC. This sequence encodes CASSSGTGDEQY. The CDR3 as a whole reads CASSSGTGDEQYF.

For this clone: Gene names denote mouse genes. Read data end 1 residue before the CDR3 end; the end is taken from the germline J gene. This chain uses TRBV5 with TRBJ2-7, with TRBD2 identical over 7 bases. In germline, CDR1 is LGHNA, CDR2 YNLKQL (reference sequence). The CDR3 loop spans 14 amino acids. The V and J ends lost 4 bases and 0 bases, in that order; junction bases with no gene match: 3. The CDR3 DNA, read in part, is TGTGCCAGCAGCCCACTGGGGCCCTCCTATGAACAGTAC. Translation: CASSPLGPSYEQY. The complete CDR3 sequence is CASSPLGPSYEQYF.